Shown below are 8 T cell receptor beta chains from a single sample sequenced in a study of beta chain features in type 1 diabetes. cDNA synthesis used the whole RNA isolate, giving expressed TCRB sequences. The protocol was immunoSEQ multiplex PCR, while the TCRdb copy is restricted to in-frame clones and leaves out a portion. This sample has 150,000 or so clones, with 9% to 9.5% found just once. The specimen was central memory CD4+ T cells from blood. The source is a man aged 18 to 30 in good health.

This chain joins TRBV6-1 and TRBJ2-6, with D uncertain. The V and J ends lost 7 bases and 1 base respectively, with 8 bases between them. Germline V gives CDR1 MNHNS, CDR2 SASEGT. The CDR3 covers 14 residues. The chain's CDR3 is CASTLYSGANVLTF. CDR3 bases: TGTGCCAGCACTCTTTATTCTGGGGCCAACGTCCTGACTTTC.

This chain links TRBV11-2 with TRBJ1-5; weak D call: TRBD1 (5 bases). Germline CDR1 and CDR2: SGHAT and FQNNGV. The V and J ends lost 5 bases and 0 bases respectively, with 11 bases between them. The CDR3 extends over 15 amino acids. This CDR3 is CASSLTGYSNQPQHF. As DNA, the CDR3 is TGTGCCAGCAGCCTCACAGGATATAGCAATCAGCCCCAGCATTTT.

For the CDR3, the DNA is TGCGCCAGCAGGGGGTCAGGGCAAGAGACCCAGTACTTC. The encoded protein is CASRGSGQETQYF. The chain uses TRBV5-1 and TRBJ2-5, with D perhaps matching TRBD1 (5 bases). CDR3 size: 13 residues. Germline-derived CDR1 and CDR2 are SGHRS and YFSETQ. V lost 5 bases and J lost 2, with 10 bases in between.

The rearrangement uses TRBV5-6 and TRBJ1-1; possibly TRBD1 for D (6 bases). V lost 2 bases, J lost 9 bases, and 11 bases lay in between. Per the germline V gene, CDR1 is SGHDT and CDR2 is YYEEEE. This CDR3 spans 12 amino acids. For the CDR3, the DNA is TGTGCCAGCAGCTTATGGGGGGGCAAAGCTTTCTTT. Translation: CASSLWGGKAFF.

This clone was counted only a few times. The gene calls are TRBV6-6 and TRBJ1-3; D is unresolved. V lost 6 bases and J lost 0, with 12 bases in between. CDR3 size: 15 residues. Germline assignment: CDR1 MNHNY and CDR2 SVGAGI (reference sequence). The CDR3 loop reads CASSRGRDSGNTIYF. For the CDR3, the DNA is TGTGCCAGCAGCCGCGGACGGGACTCTGGAAACACCATATATTTT.

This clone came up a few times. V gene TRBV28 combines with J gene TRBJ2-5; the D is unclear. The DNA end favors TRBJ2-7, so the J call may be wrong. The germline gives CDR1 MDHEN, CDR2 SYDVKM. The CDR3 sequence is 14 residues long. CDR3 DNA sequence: TGTGCCAGCAGCCCCGGCCAGGCCTTGTACGAGCAGTACTTC. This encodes CASSPGQALYEQYF.

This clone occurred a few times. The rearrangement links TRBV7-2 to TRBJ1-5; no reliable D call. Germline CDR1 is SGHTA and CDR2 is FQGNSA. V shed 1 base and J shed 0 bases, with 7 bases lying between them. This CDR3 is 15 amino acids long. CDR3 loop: CASSLDRNSNQPQHF. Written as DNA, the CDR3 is TGTGCCAGCAGCTTAGACAGAAATAGCAATCAGCCCCAGCATTTT.

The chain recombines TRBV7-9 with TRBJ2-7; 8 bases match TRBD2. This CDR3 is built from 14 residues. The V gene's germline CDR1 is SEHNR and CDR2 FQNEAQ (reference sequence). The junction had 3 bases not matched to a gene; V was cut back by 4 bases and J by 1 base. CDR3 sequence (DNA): TGTGCCAGCAGCTCGGCGGGGGGTTCCTACGAGCAGTACTTC. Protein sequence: CASSSAGGSYEQYF.